The 4 T cell receptor beta chains given below trace back to one sample, sequenced in a study of blood T cell repertoires in COVID-19. The method was immunoSEQ multiplex PCR; TCRdb's version includes in-frame clones alone and lacks a portion of them. The table lists over 200,000 clones, roughly nine tenths of them singletons. Sequenced material: peripheral blood. The receptors shown here come from a man aged 35 to 55 with acute or convalescent COVID-19.

Only one count was recorded for this clone. This chain links TRBV30 with TRBJ2-2; 8 bases line up with TRBD1. This CDR3 is 13 amino acids long. V was clipped by 8 bases and J by 0 bases; unmatched bases: 2. CDR1 is GTSNPN, CDR2 SVGIG, per germline (reference sequence). The CDR3 DNA reads TGTGCCGGACAGGGCGCGAACACCGGGGAGCTGTTTTTT. Translating it yields CAGQGANTGELFF.

The chain uses TRBV5-1 and TRBJ2-2; D possibly corresponds to TRBD1 (6 bases). Trimming left V 3 bases short and J 1 base short, with 13 bases between. Germline-derived CDR1 and CDR2 are SGHRS and YFSETQ. This CDR3 is 16 amino acids long. The CDR3 loop reads CASSYTGTLNTGELFF. The CDR3 region has the DNA TGCGCCAGCAGCTACACCGGGACACTGAACACCGGGGAGCTGTTTTTT.

The CDR3 sequence: CASSQGTNAGEQYF. Written as DNA, the CDR3 is TGCGCCAGCAGCCAAGGGACGAATGCGGGGGAGCAGTACTTC. The chain recombines TRBV4-1 with TRBJ2-7; D may be TRBD2 (6 bases). Germline V gives CDR1 MGHRA, CDR2 YSYEKL. The V end was cut by 1 base, the J end by 7 bases, with 14 bases between. The CDR3 runs 14 residues.

The V call is TRBV6-1, the J call TRBJ1-5; the D is unclear. V lost 2 bases, J lost 0 bases, and 11 bases lay in between. This CDR3 is built from 16 residues. Germline loops: CDR1 MNHNS, CDR2 SASEGT. The CDR3, as DNA: TGTGCCAGCAGTGAACCGGAGGTGTATAGCAATCAGCCCCAGCATTTT. Protein product: CASSEPEVYSNQPQHF.